These 29 T cell receptor beta chains were sequenced from one sample in a study of identifying expanded T cells in peripheral blood. Clones were sequenced by immunoSEQ multiplex PCR, and TCRdb holds only the in-frame ones, with some missing. This sample has about 110,000 clones, with approximately 90% found just once. Sequenced sample: blood. The source is a person aged 18 to 75 in good health.

This clone was picked up one time. This chain uses TRBV5-4 with TRBJ2-5; D not resolved. The CDR3 totals 14 residues. The germline V gene encodes CDR1 SGHNT and CDR2 YYREEE (reference sequence). Trimming removed 5 bases from V and 5 bases from J, with 16 bases in between. The CDR3 region has the DNA TGTGCCAGCAGTTCGCACGGGTTGGTTGAGACCCAGTACTTC. This translates into CASSSHGLVETQYF.

The chain carries TRBV5-6 and TRBJ1-1; 7 positions agree with TRBD1. V was clipped by 2 bases and J by 3 bases; unmatched bases: 4. Germline CDR1 SGHDT, CDR2 YYEEEE. The CDR3 is made up of 14 amino acids. CDR3 sequence reads: CASSFPTGDTEAFF. In DNA form, the CDR3 reads TGTGCCAGCAGCTTCCCTACAGGGGACACTGAAGCTTTCTTT.

The chain joins TRBV6-6 to TRBJ1-3; no definite D call. Germline values: CDR1 MNHNY, CDR2 SVGAGI (reference sequence). The CDR3 is 14 residues long. The germline V and J ends were trimmed by 7 bases and 4 bases, with 14 bases remaining between them. The CDR3 is CASTPIGSGNTIYF. The CDR3 nucleotides are TGTGCCAGCACCCCCATCGGGTCCGGAAACACCATATATTTT.

This clone was found once. The chain joins TRBV7-6 to TRBJ2-5; no firm D call. Per germline, CDR1 SGHVS and CDR2 FNYEAQ. The CDR3 has 14 amino acids. With 5 bases removed from V and 2 bases from J, the gap between germline ends came to 12 bases. The CDR3 DNA follows: TGTGCCAGCAGCCCTAGTAGTGTACAAGAGACCCAGTACTTC. This encodes CASSPSSVQETQYF.

The rearrangement uses TRBV19 and TRBJ2-1; 7 bases match TRBD2. V dropped 5 bases and J dropped 4; count of bases not matched to a gene: 8. Per germline, CDR1 LNHDA and CDR2 SQIVND (reference sequence). The CDR3 is 15 residues long. CDR3 amino acids: CASSPGAGVYNEQFF. The CDR3 DNA follows: TGTGCCAGTAGTCCCGGGGCGGGGGTATACAATGAGCAGTTCTTC.

This clone showed up just a few times. The V call is TRBV14, the J call TRBJ1-2; 12 bases align to TRBD1. Germline V gene lookup returns CDR1 SGHDN and CDR2 FVKESK. CDR3 size: 15 residues. V lost 4 bases, J lost 8 bases, and 8 bases stayed unmatched. The CDR3 DNA sequence: TGTGCCAGCAGCCGGGACAGGGGGCTGATCTGGGGCTACACCTTC. It encodes CASSRDRGLIWGYTF.

The rearrangement links TRBV9 to TRBJ1-2; TRBD1 agrees at 7 bases. The CDR3 runs to 16 residues. Unmatched junction bases numbered 10, after V lost 4 bases and J lost 1 base. The germline V gene has CDR1 SGDLS and CDR2 YYNGEE. As DNA, the CDR3 is TGTGCCAGCAGCCCCCAGGGGGGGACAGTTAACTATGGCTACACCTTC. Translated: CASSPQGGTVNYGYTF.

This chain uses TRBV20-1 with TRBJ2-3; tentatively, D is TRBD2 (5 bases). Germline V lookup: CDR1 DFQATT, CDR2 SNEGSKA (reference sequence). With 6 bases removed from V and 5 bases from J, the gap between germline ends came to 9 bases. The CDR3 loop spans 11 amino acids. CDR3 sequence: CSAREKDTQYF. Here the CDR3 DNA reads TGCAGTGCCCGGGAAAAAGATACGCAGTATTTT.

The V and J genes are TRBV6-6 and TRBJ1-6; perhaps TRBD1 as D (5 bases). Trimming took off 6 bases at V and 8 bases at J, with 17 bases between the two ends. The CDR3 consists of 15 residues. Germline CDR1 reads MNHNY; CDR2 reads SVGAGI (reference sequence). CDR3 loop: CASRISGKRDSPLHF. CDR3 in DNA: TGTGCCAGCAGGATCTCAGGGAAGAGGGATTCACCCCTCCACTTT.

The J gene is TRBJ1-2, the V gene TRBV10-2, with D perhaps matching TRBD1 (5 bases). Deletions cut 3 bases from V and 2 bases from J, with 7 bases between. The CDR3 loop spans 13 amino acids. Germline assignment: CDR1 WSHSY and CDR2 SAAADI. CDR3 coding DNA: TGCGCCAGCAGTGAAGACAGCAACTATGGCTACACCTTC. It is translated as CASSEDSNYGYTF.

The V and J genes are TRBV7-9 and TRBJ2-2, with 7 bases fitting TRBD2. The trim removed 1 base at V and 9 bases at J, leaving 2 bases unmatched. The CDR3 totals 13 residues. Germline CDR1 is SEHNR and CDR2 is FQNEAQ (reference sequence). The CDR3 loop is CASSLGGSRELFF. The CDR3 bases are TGTGCCAGCAGCTTAGGCGGGAGTCGGGAGCTGTTTTTT.

This rearrangement joins TRBV18 to TRBJ1-1; D ambiguous. The CDR3 covers 14 residues. V was shortened by 5 bases and J by 3 bases, with 13 bases between the two germline ends. Germline V gives CDR1 KGHSH, CDR2 LQKENI. CDR3 nucleotide sequence: TGTGCCAGCTCATTTTCAGGCTGGGACACTGAAGCTTTCTTT. Translation gives CASSFSGWDTEAFF.

This clone has a single count. The genes are TRBV9 and TRBJ2-3; the D is unclear. V lost 0 bases, J lost 3 bases, and 5 bases lay in between. This CDR3 contains 13 residues. Germline values: CDR1 SGDLS, CDR2 YYNGEE. This CDR3 reads CASSVGWTDTQYF. CDR3 bases: TGTGCCAGCAGCGTAGGGTGGACAGATACGCAGTATTTT.

The V gene is TRBV6-5, the J gene TRBJ1-4; no reliable D call. The CDR3 loop spans 15 amino acids. CDR1 and CDR2 (germline): MNHEY, SVGAGI. V dropped 4 bases and J dropped 6 bases, with 15 bases sitting between them. The CDR3 sequence is CASSLYSNGDEKLFF. CDR3 in DNA: TGTGCCAGCAGTTTATACAGCAACGGGGATGAAAAACTGTTTTTT.

The genes are TRBV5-4 and TRBJ1-5; D is perhaps TRBD1 (6 bases). This CDR3 spans 20 amino acids. CDR1 is SGHNT and CDR2 is YYREEE in the germline V gene (reference sequence). V lost 4 bases and J lost 3, with 29 bases in between. The CDR3 protein is CASSSKGTREPGGVNQPQHF. In DNA form, the CDR3 reads TGTGCCAGCAGCAGTAAAGGGACTAGGGAACCTGGGGGCGTCAATCAGCCCCAGCATTTT.

The rearrangement links TRBV7-6 to TRBJ2-7; 8 nucleotides agree with TRBD1. The germline V gene has CDR1 SGHVS and CDR2 FNYEAQ. This CDR3 comprises 12 residues. Trimming at V came to 5 bases and at J to 6 bases, leaving 3 bases not matched to a gene. The CDR3 DNA sequence: TGTGCCAGCAGCAAACAGGGGGGCGAGCAGTACTTC. Protein product: CASSKQGGEQYF. Full variable domain (remainder filled in from reference TRBV7-6 and TRBJ2-7): GAGVSQSPRYKVTKRGQDVALRCDPISGHVSLYWYRQALGQGPEFLTYFNYEAQQDKSGLPNDRFSAERPEGSISTLTIQRTEQRDSAMYRCASSKQGGEQYFGPGTRLTVT.

This clone was recorded a few times. The rearrangement links TRBV7-9 to TRBJ1-2; 7 bases are a match to TRBD1. V trimming: 1 base; J trimming: 10 bases; junction bases outside the gene matches: 6. CDR1 SEHNR and CDR2 FQNEAQ come from the germline V gene (reference sequence). The CDR3 spans 13 residues. CDR3 loop: CASSLEQGQDYTF. As DNA, the CDR3 is TGTGCCAGCAGCTTAGAACAGGGGCAAGACTACACCTTC.

The V gene is TRBV7-9, the J gene TRBJ2-3; 7 bases are a match to TRBD1. The germline V gene encodes CDR1 SEHNR and CDR2 FQNEAQ (reference sequence). The V gene end was trimmed by 3 bases and the J gene end by 0 bases; junction bases not matched to a gene: 15. This CDR3 spans 19 amino acids. CDR3 DNA: TGTGCCAGCAGCTTCGGTTTGGGACAGCCACCCGCTAGCACAGATACGCAGTATTTT. This encodes CASSFGLGQPPASTDTQYF.

CDR3: CASSTDSISYEQYF. Here the CDR3 DNA reads TGTGCCAGTAGTACGGACAGTATCTCCTACGAGCAGTACTTC. This chain joins TRBV19 and TRBJ2-7; weak D call: TRBD1 (6 bases). From germline, CDR1 is LNHDA and CDR2 SQIVND (reference sequence). Trimming removed 4 bases from V and 0 bases from J, with 10 bases in between. The CDR3 has 14 amino acids.

The chain combines TRBV11-3 with TRBJ2-7, with D unclear. With 2 bases removed from V and 0 bases from J, the gap between germline ends came to 5 bases. CDR3 size: 13 residues. Germline V gene data show CDR1 as SGHNT and CDR2 as YENEEA. Here the CDR3 DNA reads TGTGCCAGCAGCTTACAGGCCTCCTACGAGCAGTACTTC. Its protein is CASSLQASYEQYF. Full variable domain (missing parts from reference TRBV11-3 and TRBJ2-7): EAGVVQSPRYKIIEKKQPVAFWCNPISGHNTLYWYLQNLGQGPELLIRYENEEAVDDSQLPKDRFSAERLKGVDSTLKIQPAELGDSAVYLCASSLQASYEQYFGPGTRLTVT.

This chain uses TRBV7-6 with TRBJ1-1; 9 bases map to TRBD1. The CDR3 has 17 amino acids. The V segment lost 5 bases and the J segment 8 bases; nucleotides outside the gene matches: 18. CDR1 is SGHVS and CDR2 is FNYEAQ in the germline V gene. The DNA for the CDR3 is TGTGCCAGCAGCCTCGGGGGACAGGGATCCGCTCGGGGGGAAGCTTTCTTT. Translation gives CASSLGGQGSARGEAFF.

This clone appeared a single time. The chain carries TRBV10-3 and TRBJ2-3; perhaps TRBD2 as D (6 bases). In germline, CDR1 is ENHRY, CDR2 SYGVKD. This CDR3 has 14 residues. V lost 8 bases, J lost 2 bases, and 14 bases lay in between. DNA for the CDR3: TGTGCCATCTGCGCCGGGGGTCTCACAGATACGCAGTATTTT. This gives the protein CAICAGGLTDTQYF.

CDR3 loop: CASSLSAAGDSGNTIYF. In DNA form, the CDR3 reads TGTGCCAGCAGTTTATCGGCGGCAGGAGACTCTGGAAACACCATATATTTT. This chain uses TRBV28 with TRBJ1-3; D remains unclear. CDR3 length equals 17 residues. V lost 1 base and J 0 bases, leaving 13 bases between the germline ends. Germline V gene sequence: CDR1 MDHEN, CDR2 SYDVKM.

This chain joins TRBV6-5 and TRBJ1-5, with D perhaps TRBD1 (5 bases). Trimming cost V 6 bases and J 4 bases, with 10 bases left between them. Germline CDR1 and CDR2: MNHEY and SVGAGI. The CDR3 contains 13 residues. CDR3 amino acids: CASRGGINQPQHF. The CDR3 DNA follows: TGTGCCAGCAGGGGGGGGATTAATCAGCCCCAGCATTTT.

This sequence joins TRBV7-2 and TRBJ1-1; TRBD1 is a possible D gene (5 bases). This CDR3 has 14 amino acids. Germline V gives CDR1 SGHTA, CDR2 FQGNSA. Trimming shortened V by 3 bases and J by 4 bases, and 12 bases separated the two germline ends. Here the CDR3 DNA reads TGTGCCAGCAGCTTTTCTACGGGGGTCACTGAAGCTTTCTTT. Translated, it gives CASSFSTGVTEAFF.

The rearrangement joins TRBV7-9 to TRBJ2-3; D unclear. This CDR3 spans 13 amino acids. V lost 5 bases, J lost 1 base, and 7 bases lay in between. The germline gives CDR1 SEHNR, CDR2 FQNEAQ (reference sequence). CDR3: CASSPWGTDTQYF. In nucleotides, the CDR3 is TGTGCCAGCAGCCCCTGGGGCACAGATACGCAGTATTTT. Filled out from reference TRBV7-9 and TRBJ2-3, the complete variable domain reads DTGVSQNPRHKITKRGQNVTFRCDPISEHNRLYWYRQTLGQGPEFLTYFQNEAQLEKSRLLSDRFSAERPKGSFSTLEIQRTEQGDSAMYLCASSPWGTDTQYFGPGTRLTVL.

About this clone: The same CDR3 also results from other DNA sequences found in this sample. The rearrangement links TRBV6-4 to TRBJ1-2, with 9 nucleotides matching TRBD1. CDR1 and CDR2 (germline): MRHNA, SNTAGT. V was clipped by 6 bases and J by 2 bases; unmatched bases: 1. The CDR3 has 13 amino acids. CDR3 sequence reads: CASRQGANYGYTF. CDR3 bases: TGTGCCAGCAGACAGGGGGCGAACTATGGCTACACCTTC.

The J gene is TRBJ2-6, the V gene TRBV4-1, with 9 bases that match TRBD1. Germline CDR1 MGHRA, CDR2 YSYEKL. CDR3 length equals 15 residues. Losses at the gene ends were 5 bases for V and 4 bases for J; bases not matched to a gene: 3. The chain's CDR3 is CASSSQGAGANVLTF. CDR3 bases: TGCGCCAGCAGCTCACAGGGGGCCGGGGCCAACGTCCTGACTTTC.

The chain carries TRBV4-3 and TRBJ1-4; no firm D call. With 1 base removed from V and 0 bases from J, the gap between germline ends came to 6 bases. This CDR3 region has 15 residues. CDR1 is LGHNA and CDR2 is YSLEER in the germline V gene. The CDR3 is CASSQARATNEKLFF. The CDR3 DNA reads as TGCGCCAGCAGCCAAGCAAGAGCAACTAATGAAAAACTGTTTTTT.